The clone carrying this T cell receptor beta chain appeared many times. Trimming pared 4 bases from V and 4 bases from J, leaving 12 bases between. Germline CDR1 SGHNT, CDR2 YENEEA. The CDR3 length is 14 residues. This record comes from a study of human T cells and chemical hapten exposure. The time point: patch test 1, 2 weeks after DPC sensitization. Documented treatment: therapeutic diphenylcyclopropenone sensitization with weekly scalp DPC. TCRdb reanalysed the RACE reads using MiXCR and keeps one entry per CDR3 protein. The top ten hold approximately 3% of the sample, which has about 71,000 distinct CDR3 sequences, around 9.5% seen once.

V is TRBV11-3 and J is TRBJ2-3; D ambiguous. This clonotype was obtained from a woman aged 40 to 50 with alopecia areata. Some clones in this sample may be carry-over from other donors' samples. Source: whole blood, taken in connection with sensitization to the hapten diphenylcyclopropenone (DPC). The CDR3 spells CASSSGLSADTQYF. CDR3 DNA: TGTGCCAGCAGCTCGGGCTTATCGGCAGATACGCAGTATTTT.